The 6 T cell receptor beta chains below all came from one sample that was sequenced in a study of a mutant IDH1 vaccine in newly diagnosed glioma. The table came from immunoSEQ multiplex PCR; TCRdb's copy has only in-frame clones and leaves some out. The profile shows about 83,000 clones, about 81% of them singletons. These receptors have no identified antigens. Noted time point: week 47, end of study. Doses of 300 ug of mutant IDH1 20-mer peptide were given with topical imiquimod. The sequenced sample was PBMCs, obtained from a glioma patient whose treatment included an IDH1 peptide vaccine. The receptors come from a man between 35 and 55 years old with glioma.

V usage is TRBV4-3 and J usage is TRBJ1-3; no clear D. The V gene's germline CDR1 is LGHNA and CDR2 YSLEER. This CDR3 spans 16 amino acids. Trimming left V 0 bases short and J 0 bases short, with 9 bases between. CDR3 protein: CASSQDRVFSGNTIYF. The DNA of the CDR3 is TGCGCCAGCAGCCAAGATCGGGTTTTCTCTGGAAACACCATATATTTT.

The chain employs TRBV2 and TRBJ2-7, with 10 bases that match TRBD1. Germline values: CDR1 SNHLY, CDR2 FYNNEI. V shed 2 bases and J 5 bases; nucleotides not matched to a gene: 6. CDR3 length: 15 amino acids. The CDR3 region has the DNA TGTGCCAGCAGTGAATGGGACAGGGGAGGAAACGAGCAGTACTTC. Protein product: CASSEWDRGGNEQYF.

The rearrangement joins TRBV4-3 to TRBJ1-2; D is ambiguous. From germline, CDR1 is LGHNA and CDR2 YSLEER. Trimming removed 1 base from V and 2 bases from J, with 8 bases in between. The CDR3 runs 14 residues. For the CDR3, the DNA is TGCGCCAGCAGCCAAGCTAAGGAGAACTATGGCTACACCTTC. Translation gives CASSQAKENYGYTF.

The chain employs TRBV7-2 and TRBJ2-7; 9 nucleotides match TRBD1. The trim removed 5 bases at V and 2 bases at J, leaving 16 bases unmatched. Germline V gene data show CDR1 as SGHTA and CDR2 as FQGNSA. This CDR3 is built from 18 residues. The chain's CDR3 is CASSPRVGTGQGTYEQYF. Written as DNA, the CDR3 is TGTGCCAGCAGCCCACGAGTCGGGACGGGACAGGGCACCTACGAGCAGTACTTC.

The gene calls are TRBV2 and TRBJ2-1; tentatively, D is TRBD1 or TRBD2 (5 bases each). The CDR3 has 14 residues. Germline CDR1 is SNHLY and CDR2 is FYNNEI. With 6 bases removed from V and 4 bases from J, the gap between germline ends came to 13 bases. The CDR3 nucleotides are TGTGCCAGCAGGGGGGTAGCGAGATACAATGAGCAGTTCTTC. Protein sequence: CASRGVARYNEQFF.

The rearrangement links TRBV2 to TRBJ1-2, with 10 nucleotides matching TRBD1. The CDR3 is made up of 15 amino acids. J gave up 7 bases and V 1 base, and 6 bases lay outside the gene matches. Per germline, CDR1 SNHLY and CDR2 FYNNEI. The CDR3 nucleotides read TGTGCCAGCAGTGAAGAGGGACAGGGGATGGGTGGCTACACCTTC. The encoded protein is CASSEEGQGMGGYTF.